The 17 T cell receptor beta chains below come from one sample, sequenced in a study of response to subunit inactivated influenza vaccine. TCRdb re-analysed the RT-PCR reads in MiXCR, keeping a single row per CDR3 protein. The sample includes about 540,000 distinct CDR3 sequences, around 21% of them seen just once. These same records also appear under a second study, on T cells expressing NK-cell markers. That paper adds: Synthesis of TCR beta cDNA relied on 5'RACE template switching carrying UMIs.

The material sequenced was CD4+ T cells sorted from PBMCs, taken roughly 12 days after vaccination. All receptors derive from a man aged 50 to 59 who received an inactivated influenza vaccine.

The DNA of the CDR3 is TGTGCCAGCAGCTTAGTAGGGACAGGGGATGAAAAACTGTTTTTT. This translates into CASSLVGTGDEKLFF. This chain links TRBV7-2 with TRBJ1-4, with 10 bases fitting TRBD1. Germline loops: CDR1 SGHTA, CDR2 FQGNSA. This CDR3 spans 15 amino acids. V shed 1 base and J 6 bases; nucleotides not matched to a gene: 2.

This clonotype occurred a few times. This chain uses TRBV6-1 with TRBJ1-2; the match to TRBD1 covers 8 bases. Per the germline V gene, CDR1 is MNHNS and CDR2 is SASEGT. The J segment lost 5 bases and the V segment lost 6 bases, leaving 8 bases of the junction unmatched. The CDR3 length is 14 residues. CDR3 region: CASREPGGSYGYTF. The DNA for the CDR3 is TGTGCCAGCAGAGAACCAGGGGGCTCGTATGGCTACACCTTC.

Only one count was recorded for this clonotype. The chain employs TRBV30 and TRBJ2-5, with no clear D. V was clipped by 1 base and J by 3 bases, with 6 bases between them. The CDR3 is 12 residues long. The V gene's germline CDR1 is GTSNPN and CDR2 SVGIG (reference sequence). Here the CDR3 DNA reads TGTGCCTGGAGTGGTACAGAAGAGACCCAGTACTTC. Protein product: CAWSGTEETQYF. The full variable domain, completed using reference TRBV30 and TRBJ2-5, is SQTIHQWPATLVQPVGSPLSLECTVEGTSNPNLYWYRQAAGRGLQLLFYSVGIGQISSEVPQNLSASRPQDRQFILSSKKLLLSDSGFYLCAWSGTEETQYFGPGTRLLVL.

The rearrangement uses TRBV5-1 and TRBJ1-6, with TRBD1 matching over 7 bases. With V trimmed by 4 bases and J by 5 bases, 6 bases remained unmatched. Germline CDR1 SGHRS, CDR2 YFSETQ. The CDR3 consists of 15 residues. The CDR3 DNA follows: TGCGCCAGCAGCCGGGGGACAGACAATAATTCACCCCTCCACTTT. Protein: CASSRGTDNNSPLHF. Supplemented by reference TRBV5-1 and TRBJ1-6, the full variable domain reads KAGVTQTPRYLIKTRGQQVTLSCSPISGHRSVSWYQQTPGQGLQFLFEYFSETQRNKGNFPGRFSGRQFSNSRSEMNVSTLELGDSALYLCASSRGTDNNSPLHFGNGTRLTVT.

This rearrangement joins TRBV18 to TRBJ2-2, with D possibly matching TRBD2 (6 bases). Trimming shortened V by 0 bases and J by 4 bases, and 21 bases separated the two germline ends. Germline CDR1 is KGHSH and CDR2 is LQKENI. This CDR3 is built from 19 residues. The CDR3 coding sequence is TGTGCCAGCTCACCACCGATTGGCTTGGGACTCACCACCACCGGGGAGCTGTTTTTT. Protein product: CASSPPIGLGLTTTGELFF. Combining the CDR3 with reference TRBV18 and TRBJ2-2 gives the whole variable domain NAGVMQNPRHLVRRRGQEARLRCSPMKGHSHVYWYRQLPEEGLKFMVYLQKENIIDESGMPKERFSAEFPKEGPSILRIQQVVRGDSAAYFCASSPPIGLGLTTTGELFFGEGSRLTVL.

The rearrangement joins TRBV6-1 to TRBJ2-2; D gene unclear. CDR3 length: 15 residues. CDR1 is MNHNS, CDR2 SASEGT, per germline. V dropped 2 bases and J dropped 2 bases, with 9 bases sitting between them. As DNA, the CDR3 is TGTGCCAGCAGTGAACTAGGGCCCAACACCGGGGAGCTGTTTTTT. The encoded protein is CASSELGPNTGELFF.

The rearrangement links TRBV5-4 to TRBJ2-1; D may be TRBD2 (6 bases). Germline V lookup: CDR1 SGHNT, CDR2 YYREEE (reference sequence). V dropped 4 bases and J dropped 7 bases, with 18 bases sitting between them. This CDR3 spans 15 amino acids. CDR3 sequence: CASSPGVGRSNEQFF. In DNA, the CDR3 is TGTGCCAGCAGCCCGGGAGTAGGGAGATCAAATGAGCAGTTCTTC.

This clonotype has a handful of counts. This chain links TRBV19 with TRBJ1-5, with D tentatively TRBD1 (5 bases). The germline V gene has CDR1 LNHDA and CDR2 SQIVND (reference sequence). V gave up 7 bases and J gave up 2 bases, with 12 bases separating them. The CDR3 runs to 14 residues. The DNA for the CDR3 is TGTGCCAGTAATGGGGCAAGTGGCAATCAGCCCCAGCATTTT. This sequence encodes CASNGASGNQPQHF. Variable domain in full (rest from reference TRBV19 and TRBJ1-5): DGGITQSPKYLFRKEGQNVTLSCEQNLNHDAMYWYRQDPGQGLRLIYYSQIVNDFQKGDIAEGYSVSREKKESFPLTVTSAQKNPTAFYLCASNGASGNQPQHFGDGTRLSIL.

The gene calls are TRBV10-3 and TRBJ1-1; D is unresolved. The CDR3 runs 13 residues. Germline V CDR1 and CDR2: ENHRY, SYGVKD. V lost 1 base and J 4 bases, leaving 7 bases between the germline ends. CDR3 DNA: TGTGCCATCAGTGAGTTCCCGCCCACTGAAGCTTTCTTT. Translating gives CAISEFPPTEAFF.

This clonotype occurred a few times. The chain combines TRBV28 with TRBJ2-3, with 9 nucleotides matching TRBD2. CDR3 length: 15 amino acids. Losses at the gene ends were 2 bases for V and 9 bases for J; bases not matched to a gene: 9. Germline-derived CDR1 and CDR2 are MDHEN and SYDVKM. CDR3: CASSLAGGYFETQYF. The CDR3 region has the DNA TGTGCCAGCAGTTTAGCGGGAGGGTATTTTGAGACGCAGTATTTT.

The chain is built from TRBV7-2 and TRBJ2-1, with D possibly matching TRBD1 (6 bases). The CDR3 has 16 amino acids. V lost 1 base and J 0 bases, leaving 10 bases between the germline ends. CDR1 and CDR2 (germline): SGHTA, FQGNSA. Here the CDR3 DNA reads TGTGCCAGCAGCTTAGTTACAGGGCTCTCCTACAATGAGCAGTTCTTC. Translating gives CASSLVTGLSYNEQFF.

The CDR3 DNA sequence: TGTGCCAGCGGACAGGGGTTTGAAAAACTGTTTTTT. Encoded protein: CASGQGFEKLFF. This chain uses TRBV3-1 with TRBJ1-4, with 9 bases fitting TRBD1. CDR1 LGHDT and CDR2 YNNKEL come from the germline V gene (reference sequence). CDR3 length: 12 amino acids. V shed 8 bases and J 7 bases; nucleotides not matched to a gene: 2.

This chain connects TRBV4-2 to TRBJ2-7, with D unclear. The V end was cut by 4 bases, the J end by 5 bases, with 12 bases between. Germline assignment: CDR1 LGHNA and CDR2 YNFKEQ. The CDR3 covers 13 residues. This chain's CDR3 is CASSRDGQDEQYF. The CDR3 region has the DNA TGTGCCAGCAGCCGCGATGGGCAGGACGAGCAGTACTTC.

This sequence joins TRBV23-1 and TRBJ2-7; D not certain. TRBV23-1 is filed as an ORF, its function uncertain. CDR3 length: 17 residues. Trimming left V 4 bases short and J 0 bases short, with 19 bases between. The CDR3 here is CASSRTLPAILSYEQYF. CDR3 coding DNA: TGCGCCAGCAGTCGTACCCTCCCAGCTATACTCTCCTACGAGCAGTACTTC.

The chain recombines TRBV5-1 with TRBJ1-1; no definite D call. Germline CDR1 SGHRS, CDR2 YFSETQ. The CDR3 has 14 amino acids. The V end lost 3 bases, the J end lost 0 bases, and 9 bases lay between the germline ends. The DNA of the CDR3 is TGCGCCAGCAGCTCCGAGCCAATGAACACTGAAGCTTTCTTT. It translates to CASSSEPMNTEAFF.

This chain links TRBV5-1 with TRBJ2-1, with no clear D. Trimming removed 4 bases from V and 5 bases from J, with 10 bases in between. CDR3 length: 13 amino acids. The germline CDR1 and CDR2 sequences are SGHRS and YFSETQ. Here the CDR3 reads CASSRRQDNEQFF. In DNA, the CDR3 is TGCGCCAGCAGCAGGCGACAAGACAATGAGCAGTTCTTC.

The CDR3 bases are TGTGCCAGCAGCCACCGCATGGCGGGGGTCAGCAATGAGCAGTTCTTC. It is translated as CASSHRMAGVSNEQFF. This sequence joins TRBV3-1 and TRBJ2-1; 7 bases map to TRBD2. V gave up 3 bases and J gave up 6 bases; unmatched junction bases: 11. Germline values: CDR1 LGHDT, CDR2 YNNKEL (reference sequence). The CDR3 has 16 residues.